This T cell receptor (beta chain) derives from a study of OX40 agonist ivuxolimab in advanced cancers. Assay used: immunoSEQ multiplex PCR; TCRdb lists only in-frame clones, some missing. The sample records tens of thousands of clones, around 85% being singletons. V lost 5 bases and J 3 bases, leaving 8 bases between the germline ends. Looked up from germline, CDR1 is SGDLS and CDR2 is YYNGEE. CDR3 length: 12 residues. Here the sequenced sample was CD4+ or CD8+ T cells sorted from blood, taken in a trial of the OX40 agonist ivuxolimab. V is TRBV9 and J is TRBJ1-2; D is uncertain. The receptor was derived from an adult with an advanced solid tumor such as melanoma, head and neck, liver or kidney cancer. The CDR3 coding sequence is TGTGCCAGCAGTGATGTACACTATGGCTACACCTTC. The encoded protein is CASSDVHYGYTF.